There are a few counts of the clone carrying this TCR beta chain. Original data processing: Cell counts per sample came from amplifying reference gene primers. Using immunoSEQ multiplex PCR, the repertoire was profiled, and TCRdb retains in-frame clones only, with some absent. The DNA gave D and trimming, while V, J and clone size come from that table. The sample contains fewer than 400,000 clones, about nine tenths of which appear only once. This sample is drawn from a study of blood T cell repertoires in COVID-19. Study information: In each case, the material was cDNA or gDNA derived from T cells, B-cell-depleted T cells, or PBMCs.

Clinical history as reported by participants underpinned cohort assignment. Recovered status in Cohort 3 required two negative PCRs, clearance, or symptom resolution. Trimming left V 4 bases short and J 4 bases short, with 11 bases between. The germline gives CDR1 LGHNA, CDR2 YNFKEQ. CDR3 length equals 15 residues. The chain links TRBV4-2 to TRBJ1-6, with D uncertain. The material sequenced was PBMCs or T cells enriched from blood (not recorded which). The origin of this receptor is a man under 40 who had recovered from COVID-19. In DNA, the CDR3 is TGTGCCAGCAGCCCCAGCGCGCAGTATAATTCACCCCTCCACTTT. It codes for CASSPSAQYNSPLHF.